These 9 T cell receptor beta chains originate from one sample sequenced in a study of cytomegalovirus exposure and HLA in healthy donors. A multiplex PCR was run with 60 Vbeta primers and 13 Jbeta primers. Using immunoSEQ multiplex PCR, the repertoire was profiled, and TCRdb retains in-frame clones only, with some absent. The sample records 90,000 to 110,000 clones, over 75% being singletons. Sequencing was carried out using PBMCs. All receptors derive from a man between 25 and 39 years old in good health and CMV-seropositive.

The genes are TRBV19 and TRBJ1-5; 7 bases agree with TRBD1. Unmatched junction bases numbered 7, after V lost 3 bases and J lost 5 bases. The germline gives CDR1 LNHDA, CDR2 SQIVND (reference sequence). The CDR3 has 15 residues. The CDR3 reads CASSIGGGVHQPQHF. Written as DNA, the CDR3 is TGTGCCAGTAGTATTGGAGGGGGCGTCCATCAGCCCCAGCATTTT.

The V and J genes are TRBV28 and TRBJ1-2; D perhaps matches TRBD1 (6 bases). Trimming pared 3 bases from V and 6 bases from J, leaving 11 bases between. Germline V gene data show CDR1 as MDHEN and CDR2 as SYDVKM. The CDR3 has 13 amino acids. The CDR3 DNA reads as TGTGCCAGCAGTTTGCGACAGGCCCATGGCTACACCTTC. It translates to CASSLRQAHGYTF.

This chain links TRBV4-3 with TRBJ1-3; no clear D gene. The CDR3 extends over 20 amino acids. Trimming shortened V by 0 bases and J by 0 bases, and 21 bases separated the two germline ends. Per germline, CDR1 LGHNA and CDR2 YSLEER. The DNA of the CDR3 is TGCGCCAGCAGCCAAGATGCCCCAACCGCGGGGTCTAGCTCTGGAAACACCATATATTTT. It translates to CASSQDAPTAGSSSGNTIYF.

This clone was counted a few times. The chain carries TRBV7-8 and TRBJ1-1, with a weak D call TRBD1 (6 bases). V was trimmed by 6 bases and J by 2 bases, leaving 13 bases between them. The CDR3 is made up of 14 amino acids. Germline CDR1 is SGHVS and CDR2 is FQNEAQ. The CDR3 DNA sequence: TGTGCCAGCAGTCTTTCGGGGGGCAACACTGAAGCTTTCTTT. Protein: CASSLSGGNTEAFF.

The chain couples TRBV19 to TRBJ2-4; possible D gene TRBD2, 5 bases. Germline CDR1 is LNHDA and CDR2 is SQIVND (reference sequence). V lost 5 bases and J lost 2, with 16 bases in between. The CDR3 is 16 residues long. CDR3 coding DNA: TGTGCCAGTAGTCCCGCCGTCGCCGGGACCAAAAACATTCAGTACTTC. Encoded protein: CASSPAVAGTKNIQYF.

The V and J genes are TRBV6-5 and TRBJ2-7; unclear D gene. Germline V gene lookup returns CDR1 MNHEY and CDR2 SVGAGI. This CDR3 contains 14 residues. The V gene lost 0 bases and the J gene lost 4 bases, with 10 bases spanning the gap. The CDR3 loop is CASSYSSQNYEQYF. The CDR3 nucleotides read TGTGCCAGCAGTTACTCTAGCCAAAATTACGAGCAGTACTTC.

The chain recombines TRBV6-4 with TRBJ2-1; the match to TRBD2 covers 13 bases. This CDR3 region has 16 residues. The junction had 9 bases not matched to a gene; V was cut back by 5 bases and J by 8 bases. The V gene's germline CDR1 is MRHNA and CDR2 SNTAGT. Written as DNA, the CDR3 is TGTGCCAGCAGTCCCACCGGGACTAGCGGGGTGGATGAGCAGTTCTTC. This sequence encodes CASSPTGTSGVDEQFF.

This CDR3 reads CASSLTGWNDEQYF. The CDR3 DNA reads as TGTGCCAGCAGTTTAACAGGCTGGAACGACGAGCAGTACTTC. This chain connects TRBV27 to TRBJ2-7, with a tentative D call TRBD1 (5 bases). Germline V gene sequence: CDR1 MNHEY, CDR2 SMNVEV (reference sequence). The CDR3 totals 14 residues. Trimming removed 2 bases from V and 5 bases from J, with 13 bases in between.

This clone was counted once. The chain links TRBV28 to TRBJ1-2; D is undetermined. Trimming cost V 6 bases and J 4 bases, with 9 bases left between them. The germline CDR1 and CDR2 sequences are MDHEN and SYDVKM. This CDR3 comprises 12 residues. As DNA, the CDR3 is TGTGCCAGCAGCCTCACTAGCTATGGCTACACCTTC. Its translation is CASSLTSYGYTF.